One and the same sample provided the 20 T cell receptor beta chains below, sequenced in a study of shared clonotypes between healthy human individuals. The repertoire was sequenced with immunoSEQ multiplex PCR; TCRdb's copy has only in-frame clones and lacks some. The sample contains 600,000 to 750,000 clones, 60% to 80% of which appear only once. The sequenced sample consisted of memory CD4+ T cells sorted from blood. Stated subset: CD45RA-negative fraction. These receptor sequences come from a woman aged 25 to 39 in good health.

The chain joins TRBV7-9 to TRBJ2-1; 8 bases are shared with TRBD2. V dropped 5 bases and J dropped 4; count of bases not matched to a gene: 10. The CDR3 has 16 residues. Germline values: CDR1 SEHNR, CDR2 FQNEAQ (reference sequence). CDR3 residues: CASSPTDGRVYNEQFF. The CDR3 nucleotides are TGTGCCAGCAGCCCCACCGACGGGAGGGTATACAATGAGCAGTTCTTC.

There are a few counts of this clone. V usage is TRBV5-1 and J usage is TRBJ1-1; D is possibly TRBD1 (6 bases). Germline V gives CDR1 SGHRS, CDR2 YFSETQ. Trimming shortened V by 4 bases and J by 1 base, and 17 bases separated the two germline ends. The CDR3 totals 16 residues. CDR3: CASSRVTGNPNTEAFF. Here the CDR3 DNA reads TGCGCCAGCAGCCGTGTCACAGGGAACCCGAACACTGAAGCTTTCTTT. The full variable domain, rest sourced from reference TRBV5-1 and TRBJ1-1, is KAGVTQTPRYLIKTRGQQVTLSCSPISGHRSVSWYQQTPGQGLQFLFEYFSETQRNKGNFPGRFSGRQFSNSRSEMNVSTLELGDSALYLCASSRVTGNPNTEAFFGQGTRLTVV.

The chain employs TRBV5-1 and TRBJ1-1; no clear D gene. Germline CDR1 and CDR2: SGHRS and YFSETQ. The CDR3 sequence is 13 residues long. The V gene lost 0 bases and the J gene lost 10 bases, with 13 bases spanning the gap. CDR3 region: CASSLGLEGRAFF. The CDR3, as DNA: TGCGCCAGCAGCTTGGGTTTGGAGGGTCGAGCTTTCTTT. Combining the CDR3 with reference TRBV5-1 and TRBJ1-1 gives the whole variable domain KAGVTQTPRYLIKTRGQQVTLSCSPISGHRSVSWYQQTPGQGLQFLFEYFSETQRNKGNFPGRFSGRQFSNSRSEMNVSTLELGDSALYLCASSLGLEGRAFFGQGTRLTVV.

In its sample, this clone was seen a few times. This chain uses TRBV21-1 with TRBJ2-2; the table's TRBD2 call for D was not verified on the DNA. TRBV21-1 is noted as a pseudogene. The CDR3 loop spans 15 amino acids. This chain's CDR3 is CASSSKRENTGELFF. The CDR3 nucleotides are TGTGCCAGCAGCTCAAAGCGGGAGAACACCGGGGAGCTGTTTTTT.

This chain connects TRBV6-5 to TRBJ1-3, with no clear D. Germline V gene data show CDR1 as MNHEY and CDR2 as SVGAGI. The length of the CDR3 is 14 residues. V lost 2 bases, J lost 3 bases, and 8 bases lay in between. CDR3 residues: CASSYGQSGNTIYF. The CDR3 bases are TGTGCCAGCAGTTACGGGCAGAGTGGAAACACCATATATTTT.

The DNA of the CDR3 is TGTGCCAGCAGTTTAGTGGACACAAACACCGGGGAGCTGTTTTTT. Protein sequence: CASSLVDTNTGELFF. The V call is TRBV28, the J call TRBJ2-2; tentative D call: TRBD1 (5 bases). V was cut by 2 bases and J by 2 bases, with 9 bases left in between. CDR1 is MDHEN, CDR2 SYDVKM, per germline. The CDR3 has 15 residues.

The chain couples TRBV11-2 to TRBJ2-3; maybe TRBD2 (5 bases). Trimming took 5 bases from V and 0 from J, leaving 12 bases between them. The CDR3 runs 15 residues. CDR1 is SGHAT, CDR2 FQNNGV, per germline. CDR3 amino acids: CASSVGVHSTDTQYF. The CDR3 nucleotides are TGTGCCAGCAGCGTCGGGGTCCATAGCACAGATACGCAGTATTTT.

The chain uses TRBV19 and TRBJ1-2, with 7 positions matching TRBD1. This CDR3 is 14 amino acids long. Trimming at V came to 5 bases and at J to 3 bases, leaving 6 bases not matched to a gene. Germline V gives CDR1 LNHDA, CDR2 SQIVND (reference sequence). CDR3 protein: CASSSRQGHYGYTF. The CDR3 DNA follows: TGTGCCAGTAGTTCAAGACAGGGTCACTATGGCTACACCTTC.

V gene TRBV5-1 combines with J gene TRBJ2-3; D unclear. Germline CDR1 and CDR2: SGHRS and YFSETQ. V gave up 0 bases and J gave up 0 bases, with 11 bases separating them. The CDR3 sequence is 16 residues long. The chain's CDR3 is CASSLESRSSTDTQYF. CDR3 nucleotide sequence: TGCGCCAGCAGCTTGGAGAGCAGATCTAGCACAGATACGCAGTATTTT.

There are a few counts of this clone. This chain joins TRBV13 and TRBJ2-3, with TRBD2 as a possible D gene (5 bases). The CDR3 has 15 residues. CDR1 PRHDT and CDR2 FYEKMQ come from the germline V gene (reference sequence). V lost 5 bases and J lost 2, with 14 bases in between. This chain's CDR3 is CASSTRGAITDTQYF. CDR3 in DNA: TGTGCCAGCAGCACCCGGGGTGCTATCACAGATACGCAGTATTTT.

This clone has more than one count but fewer than ten. The rearrangement links TRBV4-2 to TRBJ2-1; D remains ambiguous. Germline CDR1 LGHNA, CDR2 YNFKEQ. The CDR3 spans 16 residues. V lost 1 base to trimming and J lost 4 bases, with 14 bases between them. The CDR3 nucleotides are TGTGCCAGCAGCCAAGCTCTACAGCAGGATTACAATGAGCAGTTCTTC. It is translated as CASSQALQQDYNEQFF.

This clone was detected only a few times. V and J are TRBV19 and TRBJ1-5; TRBD1 might be the D (5 bases). Germline CDR1 is LNHDA and CDR2 is SQIVND (reference sequence). There are 14 residues in the CDR3. The ends were cut back, 7 bases at V and 8 bases at J, with 18 bases in the middle. CDR3 protein: CASMPGGEEEPQHF. The DNA of the CDR3 is TGTGCCAGTATGCCCGGGGGAGAAGAGGAGCCCCAGCATTTT.

This sequence joins TRBV18 and TRBJ2-2; 9 nucleotides agree with TRBD1. The V segment lost 4 bases and the J segment 2 bases; nucleotides outside the gene matches: 8. This CDR3 has 17 amino acids. The V gene's germline CDR1 is KGHSH and CDR2 LQKENI. The CDR3 sequence: CASSRTGDLSNTGELFF. In DNA, the CDR3 is TGTGCCAGCTCACGGACAGGGGACCTCTCAAACACCGGGGAGCTGTTTTTT.

CDR3 in DNA: TGCAGCGTGTCTCCGGGACTAGCGGGAGAGGCGCAGTATTTT. Protein product: CSVSPGLAGEAQYF. The chain links TRBV29-1 to TRBJ2-3, with 14 bases matching TRBD2. Germline values: CDR1 SQVTM, CDR2 ANQGSEA. This CDR3 has 14 amino acids. Trimming at V came to 6 bases and at J to 10 bases, leaving 9 bases not matched to a gene.

The V gene is TRBV7-3, the J gene TRBJ2-3, with 11 positions matching TRBD2. Germline CDR1 SGHTA, CDR2 FQGTGA. This CDR3 spans 16 amino acids. V lost 5 bases and J lost 0; bases outside the gene matches: 4. In DNA, the CDR3 is TGTGCCAGCAGCCCGAGGACTAGCGGGAGCACAGATACGCAGTATTTT. This translates into CASSPRTSGSTDTQYF.

This clone was seen only a few times. V gene TRBV19 combines with J gene TRBJ1-2, with D unresolved. Germline V gene data show CDR1 as LNHDA and CDR2 as SQIVND (reference sequence). The V end was cut by 1 base, the J end by 0 bases, with 9 bases between. The CDR3 runs 15 residues. The CDR3 here is CASSIGGRANYGYTF. The CDR3 bases are TGTGCCAGTAGTATAGGAGGACGGGCTAACTATGGCTACACCTTC.

This clone was seen ten or more times. The genes are TRBV6-1 and TRBJ2-7; 8 nucleotides align to TRBD2. The CDR3 has 15 amino acids. Trimming at V came to 4 bases and at J to 5 bases, leaving 10 bases not matched to a gene. The germline CDR1 and CDR2 sequences are MNHNS and SASEGT. The CDR3: CASSGRAGANDEQYF. The CDR3, as DNA: TGTGCCAGCAGTGGTCGAGCGGGGGCTAACGACGAGCAGTACTTC.

This clone was seen only a few times. The chain is built from TRBV5-1 and TRBJ1-1; D is unclear. The germline V gene encodes CDR1 SGHRS and CDR2 YFSETQ. The CDR3 totals 16 residues. The V end lost 0 bases, the J end lost 0 bases, and 12 bases lay between the germline ends. CDR3 coding DNA: TGCGCCAGCAGCTTGGGCGCAAACGGCCTGAACACTGAAGCTTTCTTT. Translation: CASSLGANGLNTEAFF.

The chain is built from TRBV6-1 and TRBJ2-7; TRBD1 might be the D (6 bases). This CDR3 spans 15 amino acids. The germline CDR1 and CDR2 sequences are MNHNS and SASEGT. Trimming pared 6 bases from V and 3 bases from J, leaving 18 bases between. The CDR3: CASRQGHSGDYEQYF. As DNA, the CDR3 is TGTGCCAGCAGACAGGGACACTCCGGAGACTACGAGCAGTACTTC.

V gene TRBV6-5 combines with J gene TRBJ2-5; possibly TRBD1 or TRBD2 for D (5 bases each). This CDR3 spans 13 amino acids. V gave up 1 base and J gave up 5 bases, with 8 bases separating them. Germline CDR1 reads MNHEY; CDR2 reads SVGAGI. The CDR3 loop reads CASSYFEGETQYF. CDR3 sequence (DNA): TGTGCCAGCAGTTACTTCGAGGGGGAGACCCAGTACTTC.